This entry concerns a single T cell receptor beta chain. What it binds is not known. The sample originates from a study of PD-1 blockade in classical Hodgkin lymphoma. Study-level background: Every 2 weeks, patients got 3 mg/kg intravenous nivolumab. Study findings and constraints: The study found that TCR diversity rose significantly by C4D1 in CD4+ but not CD8+ cells.

All patients relapsed after autologous stem cell transplantation, and brentuximab vedotin exposure varied. V lost 2 bases and J 4 bases, leaving 11 bases between the germline ends. The CDR3 is 14 residues long. Looked up from germline, CDR1 is ENHRY and CDR2 is SYGVKD. This table comes from immunoSEQ multiplex PCR, and its TCRdb copy is limited to in-frame clones, with some not included. The repertoire has 100,000 or so clones, approximately 90% of them found once; the top ten carry 6.5% to 7.5%. The receptor was isolated from a human donor with classical Hodgkin lymphoma. The material sequenced was peripheral blood mononuclear cells (PBMCs), taken before the second cycle of nivolumab. The genes are TRBV10-3 and TRBJ1-1; possible D gene TRBD1, 5 bases. The DNA for the CDR3 is TGTGCCATCAGTGAGAAGAGGGGTGGCACTGAAGCTTTCTTT. Amino acids: CAISEKRGGTEAFF.